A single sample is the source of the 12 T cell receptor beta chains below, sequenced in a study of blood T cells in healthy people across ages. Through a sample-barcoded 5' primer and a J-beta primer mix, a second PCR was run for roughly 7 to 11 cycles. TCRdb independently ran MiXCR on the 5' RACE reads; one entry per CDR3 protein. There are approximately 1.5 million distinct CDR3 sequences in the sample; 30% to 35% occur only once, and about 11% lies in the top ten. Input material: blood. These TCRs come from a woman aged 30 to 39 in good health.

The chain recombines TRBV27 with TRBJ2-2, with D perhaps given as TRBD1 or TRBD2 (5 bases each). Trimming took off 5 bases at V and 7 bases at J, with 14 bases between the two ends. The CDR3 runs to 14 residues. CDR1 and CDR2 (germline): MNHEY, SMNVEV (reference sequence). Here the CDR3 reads CASSQGEIGGELFF. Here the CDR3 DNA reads TGTGCCAGCAGTCAAGGGGAGATCGGCGGGGAGCTGTTTTTT.

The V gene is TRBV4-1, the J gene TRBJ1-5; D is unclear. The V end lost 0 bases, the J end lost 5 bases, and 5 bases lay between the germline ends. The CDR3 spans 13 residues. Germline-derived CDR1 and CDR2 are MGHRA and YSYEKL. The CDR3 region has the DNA TGCGCCAGCAGCCAAGATCGTCATCAGCCCCAGCATTTT. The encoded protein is CASSQDRHQPQHF.

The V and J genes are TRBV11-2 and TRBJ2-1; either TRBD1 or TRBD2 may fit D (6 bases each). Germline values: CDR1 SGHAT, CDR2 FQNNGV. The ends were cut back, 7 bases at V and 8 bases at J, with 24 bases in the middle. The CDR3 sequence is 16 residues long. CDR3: CASTIGGGNRVDEQFF. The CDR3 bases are TGTGCCAGCACAATTGGAGGGGGAAACAGGGTCGATGAGCAGTTCTTC.

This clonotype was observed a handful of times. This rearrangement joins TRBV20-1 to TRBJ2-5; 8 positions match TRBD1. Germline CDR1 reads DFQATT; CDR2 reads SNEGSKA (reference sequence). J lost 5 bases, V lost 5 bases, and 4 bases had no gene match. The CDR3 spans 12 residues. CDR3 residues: CSAHRGWETQYF. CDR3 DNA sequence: TGCAGTGCTCACAGGGGGTGGGAGACCCAGTACTTC.

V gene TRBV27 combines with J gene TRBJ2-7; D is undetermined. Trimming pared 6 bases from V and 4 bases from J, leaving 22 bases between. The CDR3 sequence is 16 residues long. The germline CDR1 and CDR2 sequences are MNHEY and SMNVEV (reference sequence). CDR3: CASSRGPPGEPYEQYF. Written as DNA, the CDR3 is TGTGCCAGCAGCCGTGGCCCCCCCGGAGAGCCTTACGAGCAGTACTTC.

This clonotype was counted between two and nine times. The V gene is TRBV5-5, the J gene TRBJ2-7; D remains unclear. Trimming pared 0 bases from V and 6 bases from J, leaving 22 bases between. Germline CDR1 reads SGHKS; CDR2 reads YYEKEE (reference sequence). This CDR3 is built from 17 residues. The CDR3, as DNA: TGTGCCAGCAGCTTGGAGGAGACCGATCGGAGCTCCCTCGAGCAGTACTTC. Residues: CASSLEETDRSSLEQYF.

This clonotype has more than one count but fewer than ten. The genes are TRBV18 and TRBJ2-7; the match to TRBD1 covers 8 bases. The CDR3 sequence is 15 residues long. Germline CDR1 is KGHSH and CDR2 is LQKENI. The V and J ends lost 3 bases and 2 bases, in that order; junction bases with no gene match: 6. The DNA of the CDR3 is TGTGCCAGCTCACCCCAGGGGGCCCTCACCTACGAGCAGTACTTC. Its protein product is CASSPQGALTYEQYF.

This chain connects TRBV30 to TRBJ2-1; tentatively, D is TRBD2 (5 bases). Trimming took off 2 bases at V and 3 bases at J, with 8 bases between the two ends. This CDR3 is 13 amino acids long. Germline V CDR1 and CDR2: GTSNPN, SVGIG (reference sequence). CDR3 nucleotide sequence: TGTGCCTGGAGTCAGCGGAGCTACAATGAGCAGTTCTTC. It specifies CAWSQRSYNEQFF.

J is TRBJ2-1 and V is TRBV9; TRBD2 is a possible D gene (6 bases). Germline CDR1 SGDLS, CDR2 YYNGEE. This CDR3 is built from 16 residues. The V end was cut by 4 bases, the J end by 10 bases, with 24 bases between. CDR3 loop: CASSPGASDTHGEQFF. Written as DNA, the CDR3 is TGTGCCAGCAGCCCAGGAGCTAGCGACACCCACGGGGAGCAGTTCTTC.

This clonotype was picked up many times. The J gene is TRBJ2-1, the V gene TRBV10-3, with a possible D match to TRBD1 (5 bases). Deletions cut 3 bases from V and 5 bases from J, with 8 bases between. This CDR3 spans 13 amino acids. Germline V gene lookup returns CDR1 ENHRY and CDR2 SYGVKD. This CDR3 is CAISERGDNEQFF. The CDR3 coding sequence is TGTGCCATCAGTGAAAGGGGTGACAATGAGCAGTTCTTC.

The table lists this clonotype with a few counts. CDR3 DNA sequence: TGTGCCAGCAGCTTAGTTTGTCTAGCGGTCATGGATACGCAGTATTTT. Its translation is CASSLVCLAVMDTQYF. J is TRBJ2-3 and V is TRBV7-3; 7 bases align to TRBD2. This CDR3 is built from 16 residues. Losses at the gene ends were 2 bases for V and 6 bases for J; bases not matched to a gene: 11. Per germline, CDR1 SGHTA and CDR2 FQGTGA.

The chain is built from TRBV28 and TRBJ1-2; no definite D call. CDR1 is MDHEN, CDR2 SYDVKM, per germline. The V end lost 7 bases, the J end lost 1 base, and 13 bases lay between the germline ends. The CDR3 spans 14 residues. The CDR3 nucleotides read TGTGCCAGCAACACGGGAACCTTTAACTATGGCTACACCTTC. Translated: CASNTGTFNYGYTF.